Listed below are T cell receptor beta chains from one sample, sequenced in a study of cytomegalovirus exposure and HLA in healthy donors. Clones were read by immunoSEQ multiplex PCR, and TCRdb kept only the in-frame ones, dropping some. The table includes about 150,000 clones, about four fifths detected once. The sequenced sample was PBMCs. The receptors were gathered from a man younger than 40 in good health and CMV-seropositive. CDR3s include the opening cysteine and the closing phenylalanine or tryptophan. The D gene is left open where the match is weak. Size tells how often a clone was seen (once, few, many) or the class of an expanded clone, and some rows leave it out.

V,D,J,size,CDR3,DNA
TRBV7-9,TRBD1,TRBJ1-4,.,CASSSVGQGTWGEKLFF,TGTGCCAGCAGCTCCGTCGGACAGGGAACCTGGGGGGAAAAACTGTTTTTT
TRBV7-2,.,TRBJ1-1,.,CASSLGGPSNTEAFF,TGTGCCAGCAGCTTAGGGGGCCCTTCGAACACTGAAGCTTTCTTT
TRBV7-9,.,TRBJ1-2,.,CASSLVGTGNYGYTF,TGTGCCAGCAGCTTAGTCGGAACAGGCAACTATGGCTACACCTTC
TRBV14,.,TRBJ2-5,.,CASSQVRYETQYF,TGTGCCAGCAGCCAAGTCCGGTACGAGACCCAGTACTTC
TRBV28,.,TRBJ1-1,.,CASSLGTSPLNTEAFF,TGTGCCAGCAGTTTAGGGACTTCTCCCTTGAACACTGAAGCTTTCTTT
TRBV7-9,.,TRBJ2-4,.,CASSSRGAEGKNIQYF,TGTGCCAGCAGCTCTCGGGGGGCTGAGGGCAAAAACATTCAGTACTTC
TRBV15,.,TRBJ2-7,.,CATSRRSGGAYEQYF,TGTGCCACCAGCAGGAGGAGCGGTGGTGCGTACGAGCAGTACTTC
TRBV29-1,.,TRBJ2-7,.,CSVSPSVGSYEQYF,TGCAGCGTTTCACCTAGCGTCGGCTCCTACGAGCAGTACTTC
TRBV6-4,TRBD1,TRBJ2-1,.,CASSTGTGGHNEQFF,TGTGCCAGCAGCACCGGGACAGGGGGTCACAATGAGCAGTTCTTC
TRBV9,.,TRBJ1-1,.,CASSEGGTPNTEAFF,TGTGCCAGCAGCGAGGGGGGGACACCTAACACTGAAGCTTTCTTT
TRBV2,TRBD2,TRBJ2-1,.,CASSELAGVRNEQFF,TGTGCCAGCAGTGAGTTGGCGGGAGTGAGGAATGAGCAGTTCTTC
TRBV6-5,.,TRBJ2-7,once,CASSYYGGTNYEQYF,TGTGCCAGCAGTTATTATGGCGGGACCAACTACGAGCAGTACTTC
TRBV5-1,.,TRBJ2-5,.,CAGSRGLAVGGLGADLQETQYF,TGCGCCGGCAGCCGGGGTTTGGCGGTGGGGGGATTAGGAGCGGACCTCCAAGAGACCCAGTACTTC
TRBV6-5,TRBD2,TRBJ2-7,.,CASSLLADSYEQYF,TGTGCCAGCAGTTTACTAGCGGACTCCTACGAGCAGTACTTC